This T cell receptor beta chain is drawn from a study of low-dose radiotherapy and immunotherapy resistance in tumors (dated by TCRdb to 2021 to 2024). About the full investigation: In Cohort 1, each fraction delivered 0.5 Gy every 2 weeks, and the prescribed total PTV dose was 6.5 Gy. Starting on cycle 1 day 1, patients took 300 mg of aspirin by mouth once daily for four cycles. Cohort 2 received 1 Gy per fraction every two weeks, with a total of 13 Gy over 26 weeks. The trial did not randomize participants into treatment groups. Every two weeks, patients got intravenous cyclophosphamide at 200 mg/m2, given one day ahead of each radiation and immunotherapy administration. Nivolumab was administered intravenously as a 240 mg flat dose every two weeks, and ipilimumab was administered intravenously at 1 mg/kg every six weeks. The translational analysis covered eight patients: three from the first dose cohort and the first five from the second dose cohort.

The germline V gene (reference sequence) provides CDR1 SGHKS and CDR2 YYEKEE. The germline V and J ends show losses of 2 bases and 14 bases respectively, and no gene match explains 9 bases of the junction. The CDR3 numbers 12 residues from cysteine through phenylalanine. CDR3 DNA is the only sequence kept; it has 36 bases, read in frame from the first base. This clonotype was found a few times. The clone's antigen remains unknown. No much larger clonotype is one base removed from it; base qualities were not supplied. Superscript III and a set of TRAV- and TRBV-specific primers were used to synthesize first-strand cDNA, so that both TCRalpha and TCRbeta chains were covered. TCRs were amplified with Phusion for approximately 18 PCR cycles, with a constant-region primer paired with the adapter attached to the V primers. Amplification of the isolated mRNA was done with the MessageAmp II aRNA Amplification Kit, which involved a roughly 16-hour in vitro transcription at 37 degrees C. The Dynabeads mRNA DIRECT Purification Kit was used to isolate mRNA for TCR sequencing. Indexed Illumina adapters were added in a second Phusion PCR of 25 to 30 cycles, and the PCR products were purified with AMPure XP beads. The study's processing was this. Custom Perl scripts pooled TCR sequences encoding the same protein, removed out-of-frame sequences and computed each clonotype's abundance. The analysis excluded TCR sequences that were supported by just one read. Among the metrics used to describe the repertoires were Shannon entropy, Gini index, clonality, richness, and the frequency of TCRs shared between repertoires. Using fastp trimming at Q25 and MiXCR clonotype assembly, TCRdb reanalyzed the public sequencing data and kept in-frame beta chains. Here each entry gathers all rows of one CDR3 protein and keeps the most common genes and DNA. TCRdb's processing, not the study's, gives the V and J calls here. The sample table records around 13,000 distinct CDR3 sequences; around three fifths of these occur just once. The leading ten clones occupy approximately 8% of the sample.

Donors were enrolled in RACIN, a single-arm phase I dose-escalation trial combining nivolumab, ipilimumab, aspirin, low-dose cyclophosphamide and low-dose radiotherapy. Patients with advanced, TIL-negative solid tumors were considered eligible. The receptor was derived from a human donor with advanced metastatic prostate, ovarian, gallbladder or colorectal cancer (not recorded which). This table probably holds off-target reads from a library built for another chain. Recombination joined TRBV5-5 with TRBJ1-1, with 7 central nucleotides matching TRBD1. The CDR3 loop reads CASSFMPGQLFF. The nucleotide sequence reads as follows: TGTGCCAGCAGCTTCATGCCGGGACAGCTCTTCTTT.